What follows are 4 T cell receptor beta chains derived from one specimen sequenced in a study of shared clonotypes between healthy human individuals. Terminally differentiated effector memory CD45RA+ cells were excluded from the naive CD8 cells, which were CD45RO-negative and positively selected for CCR7. The repertoire was sequenced with immunoSEQ multiplex PCR; TCRdb's copy has only in-frame clones and lacks some. The data show millions of clones, over 85% seen once. Source material: naive CD8+ T cells sorted from blood. These receptors came from a man between 18 and 29 years old in good health.

The V and J genes are TRBV27 and TRBJ1-5, with TRBD1 matching over 9 bases. Trimming took 6 bases from V and 4 from J; bases not matched to a gene: 13. There are 17 residues in the CDR3. Germline values: CDR1 MNHEY, CDR2 SMNVEV (reference sequence). CDR3 residues: CASSLNGQGSSNQPQHF. Written as DNA, the CDR3 is TGTGCCAGCAGCCTGAACGGACAGGGGTCCTCAAATCAGCCCCAGCATTTT.

This clone was seen only once. CDR3 sequence reads: CASSQQGTASSYEQYF. The CDR3 DNA follows: TGCGCCAGCAGCCAGCAGGGTACGGCCAGCTCCTACGAGCAGTACTTC. V gene TRBV4-3 combines with J gene TRBJ2-7; D is possibly TRBD1 (5 bases). Germline V CDR1 and CDR2: LGHNA, YSLEER. The CDR3 is 16 amino acids. V lost 3 bases, J lost 0 bases, and 15 bases lay in between.

In the case of this clone: The sample carries other DNA sequences with the same CDR3. This chain joins TRBV27 and TRBJ2-3; 7 nucleotides agree with TRBD2. From germline, CDR1 is MNHEY and CDR2 SMNVEV (reference sequence). V lost 5 bases and J lost 3; bases outside the gene matches: 8. The CDR3 has 15 residues. The CDR3 DNA sequence: TGTGCCAGCAGTCTGAGCGGGGTGGATACAGATACGCAGTATTTT. Encoded protein: CASSLSGVDTDTQYF.

The V call is TRBV13, the J call TRBJ2-3; perhaps TRBD1 as D (7 bases). CDR1 is PRHDT and CDR2 is FYEKMQ in the germline V gene (reference sequence). The CDR3 has 15 amino acids. The V end was cut by 3 bases, the J end by 5 bases, with 15 bases between. The CDR3 DNA sequence: TGTGCCAGCAGCTTTGGAGGGGGCGGGATAGATACGCAGTATTTT. The encoded protein is CASSFGGGGIDTQYF.